This T cell receptor beta chain was found in a study of shared clonotypes between healthy human individuals. Evenly divided among several immunoSEQ plates was the genomic DNA of each subset. TCRdb's table, derived via immunoSEQ multiplex PCR, lists solely in-frame clones and lacks some. The repertoire holds 2 million or so clones, approximately 94% seen once, with roughly 1% in the top ten. Germline CDR1 MDHEN, CDR2 SYDVKM. Trimming left V 5 bases short and J 7 bases short, with 15 bases between. The CDR3 is made up of 13 amino acids. CD8 cells classed as naive were CD45RO-negative and positively selected for CCR7, excluding terminally differentiated effector memory CD45RA+ cells.

This clonotype was obtained from a man younger than 30 in good health. This chain joins TRBV28 and TRBJ2-7, with a weak D call TRBD2 (6 bases). Specimen: naive CD8+ T cells sorted from blood. As DNA, the CDR3 is TGTGCCAGCAGTGGGCTAGCGTCGGGTGAGCAGTACTTC. This encodes CASSGLASGEQYF.